These T cell receptor beta chains were read from a single sample in a study of T cell responses to AZD1222 COVID-19 vaccine. Some clones are missing from TCRdb's copy, which holds only in-frame ones; the method was immunoSEQ multiplex PCR. Among about 150,000 clones listed, about 90% were seen once. The specimen was peripheral blood, collected 28 days after the second AZD1222 dose. These receptors were obtained from an adult who received the AZD1222 COVID-19 vaccine. CDR3s include the opening cysteine and the closing phenylalanine or tryptophan. The D gene is left open where the match is weak. The size of a clone is reported for some rows only, either as once, few or many, or as a class for expanded clones.

d_gene: -
v_gene: TRBV6-1
j_gene: TRBJ2-5
abundance: -
len: 13
CDR3nt: TGTGCCAGCAGTGAAGGCAACCAAGAGACCCAGTACTTC
CDR3aa: CASSEGNQETQYF

d_gene: -
v_gene: TRBV29-1
j_gene: TRBJ1-2
abundance: -
len: 12
CDR3nt: TGCAGCGTTGATAGTCACAGGGACGGCTACACCTTC
CDR3aa: CSVDSHRDGYTF

d_gene: -
v_gene: TRBV19
j_gene: TRBJ2-7
abundance: -
len: 14
CDR3nt: TGTGCCAGTACCTTTCCGGGGCTTTGGGACGAGCAGTACTTC
CDR3aa: CASTFPGLWDEQYF

d_gene: TRBD1
v_gene: TRBV18
j_gene: TRBJ2-7
abundance: -
len: 14
CDR3nt: TGTGCCAGCTCGCCGGACAGGGGCGCCCTCGAGCAGTACTTC
CDR3aa: CASSPDRGALEQYF

d_gene: TRBD2
v_gene: TRBV5-1
j_gene: TRBJ2-3
abundance: -
len: 13
CDR3nt: TGCGCCAGCACCGGGACTAGCGGGAAGAGGCAGTATTTT
CDR3aa: CASTGTSGKRQYF

d_gene: -
v_gene: TRBV29-1
j_gene: TRBJ2-5
abundance: -
len: 11
CDR3nt: TGCAGCGTTGAAGCGGGTGAGACCCAGTACTTC
CDR3aa: CSVEAGETQYF

d_gene: TRBD2
v_gene: TRBV5-4
j_gene: TRBJ2-1
abundance: -
len: 17
CDR3nt: TGTGCCAGCAGCTTCAAACGAGCGGGAGGGGTAGTGAATGAGCAGTTCTTC
CDR3aa: CASSFKRAGGVVNEQFF

d_gene: -
v_gene: TRBV5-1
j_gene: TRBJ2-7
abundance: -
len: 13
CDR3nt: TGCGCCAGCAGCTACGACAGCGAGTACGAGCAGTACTTC
CDR3aa: CASSYDSEYEQYF

d_gene: -
v_gene: TRBV5-6
j_gene: TRBJ2-1
abundance: -
len: 13
CDR3nt: TGTGCCAGCAGCTTGAGCTTGGAGAATGAGCAGTTCTTC
CDR3aa: CASSLSLENEQFF

d_gene: TRBD1
v_gene: TRBV19
j_gene: TRBJ2-1
abundance: -
len: 15
CDR3nt: TGTGCCACACAGGGACAGGGGGCATGGTACAATGAGCAGTTCTTC
CDR3aa: CATQGQGAWYNEQFF

d_gene: -
v_gene: TRBV5-6
j_gene: TRBJ1-1
abundance: few
len: 12
CDR3nt: TGTGCCAGCAGAGGGGGATATACTGAAGCTTTCTTT
CDR3aa: CASRGGYTEAFF